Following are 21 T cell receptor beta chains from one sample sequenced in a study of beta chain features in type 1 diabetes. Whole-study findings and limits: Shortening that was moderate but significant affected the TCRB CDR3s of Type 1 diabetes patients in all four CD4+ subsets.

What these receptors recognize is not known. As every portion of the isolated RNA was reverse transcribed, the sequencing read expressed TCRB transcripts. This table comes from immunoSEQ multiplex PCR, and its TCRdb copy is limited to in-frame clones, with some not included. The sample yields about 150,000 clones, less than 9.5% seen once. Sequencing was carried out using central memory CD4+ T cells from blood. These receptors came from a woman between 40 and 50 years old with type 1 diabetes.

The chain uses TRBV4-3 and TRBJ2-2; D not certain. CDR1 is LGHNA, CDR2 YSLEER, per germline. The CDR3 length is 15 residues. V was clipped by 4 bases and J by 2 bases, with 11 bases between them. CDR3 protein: CASSRGVTNTGELFF. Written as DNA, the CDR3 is TGCGCCAGCAGCCGCGGCGTAACTAACACCGGGGAGCTGTTTTTT.

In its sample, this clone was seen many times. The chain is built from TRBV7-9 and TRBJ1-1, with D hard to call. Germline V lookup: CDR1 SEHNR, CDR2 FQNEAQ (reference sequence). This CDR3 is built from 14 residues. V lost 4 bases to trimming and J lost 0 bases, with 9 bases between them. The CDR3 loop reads CASSSPHMNTEAFF. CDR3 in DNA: TGTGCCAGCAGCTCCCCACATATGAACACTGAAGCTTTCTTT.

CDR3 nucleotide sequence: TGTGCCAGCGGGACAGGGAAAGGAAACACCATATATTTT. Its protein product is CASGTGKGNTIYF. The gene calls are TRBV28 and TRBJ1-3; 9 nucleotides line up with TRBD1. V was clipped by 8 bases and J by 4 bases; unmatched bases: 3. The CDR3 totals 13 residues. The germline CDR1 and CDR2 sequences are MDHEN and SYDVKM.

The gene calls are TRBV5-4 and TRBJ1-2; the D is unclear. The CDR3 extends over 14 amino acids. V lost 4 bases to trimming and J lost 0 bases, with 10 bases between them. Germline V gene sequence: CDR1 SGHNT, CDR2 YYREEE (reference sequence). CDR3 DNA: TGTGCCAGCAGCCCAGCGATTACTAACTATGGCTACACCTTC. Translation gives CASSPAITNYGYTF. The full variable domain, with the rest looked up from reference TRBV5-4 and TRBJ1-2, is ETGVTQSPTHLIKTRGQQVTLRCSSQSGHNTVSWYQQALGQGPQFIFQYYREEENGRGNFPPRFSGLQFPNYSSELNVNALELDDSALYLCASSPAITNYGYTFGSGTRLTVV.

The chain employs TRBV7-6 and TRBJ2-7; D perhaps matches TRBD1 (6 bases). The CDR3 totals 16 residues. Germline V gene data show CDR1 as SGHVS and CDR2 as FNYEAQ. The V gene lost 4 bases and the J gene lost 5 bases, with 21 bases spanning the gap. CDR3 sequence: CASSSSPYRVSHEQYF. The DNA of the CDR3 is TGTGCCAGCAGCTCTAGCCCCTACAGGGTGAGCCACGAGCAGTACTTC. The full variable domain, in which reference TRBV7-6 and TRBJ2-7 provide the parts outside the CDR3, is GAGVSQSPRYKVTKRGQDVALRCDPISGHVSLYWYRQALGQGPEFLTYFNYEAQQDKSGLPNDRFSAERPEGSISTLTIQRTEQRDSAMYRCASSSSPYRVSHEQYFGPGTRLTVT.

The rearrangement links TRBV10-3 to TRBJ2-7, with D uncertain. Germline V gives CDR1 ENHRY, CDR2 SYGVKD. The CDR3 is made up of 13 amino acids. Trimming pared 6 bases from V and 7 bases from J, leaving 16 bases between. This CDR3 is CAIRADKLTEQYF. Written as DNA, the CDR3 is TGTGCCATCAGGGCAGACAAGTTAACGGAGCAGTACTTC.

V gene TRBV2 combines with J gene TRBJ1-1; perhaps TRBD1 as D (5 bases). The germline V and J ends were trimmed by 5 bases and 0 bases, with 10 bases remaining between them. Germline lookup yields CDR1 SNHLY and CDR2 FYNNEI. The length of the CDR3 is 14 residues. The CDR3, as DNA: TGTGCCAGCAGTCCTGACAGACTGAACACTGAAGCTTTCTTT. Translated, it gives CASSPDRLNTEAFF.

The CDR3 sequence is CASSLQSRGGSEAFF. As DNA, the CDR3 is TGTGCCAGCAGCTTACAGTCACGCGGAGGGTCTGAAGCTTTCTTT. V usage is TRBV7-8 and J usage is TRBJ1-1; the D is unclear. The V end lost 2 bases, the J end lost 6 bases, and 16 bases lay between the germline ends. The germline V gene encodes CDR1 SGHVS and CDR2 FQNEAQ. This CDR3 has 15 amino acids.

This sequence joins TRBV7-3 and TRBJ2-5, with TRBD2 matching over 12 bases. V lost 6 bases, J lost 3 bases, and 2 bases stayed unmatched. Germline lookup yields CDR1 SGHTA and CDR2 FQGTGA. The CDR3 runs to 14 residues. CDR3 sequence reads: CASSLAGGEETQYF. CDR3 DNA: TGTGCCAGCAGTCTAGCGGGGGGGGAAGAGACCCAGTACTTC.

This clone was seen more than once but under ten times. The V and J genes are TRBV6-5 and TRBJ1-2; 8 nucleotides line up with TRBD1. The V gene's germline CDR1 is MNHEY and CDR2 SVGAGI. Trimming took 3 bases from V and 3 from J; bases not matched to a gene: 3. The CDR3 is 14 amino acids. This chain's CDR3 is CASSYSGQDYGYTF. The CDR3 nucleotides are TGTGCCAGCAGTTATTCGGGACAGGACTATGGCTACACCTTC.

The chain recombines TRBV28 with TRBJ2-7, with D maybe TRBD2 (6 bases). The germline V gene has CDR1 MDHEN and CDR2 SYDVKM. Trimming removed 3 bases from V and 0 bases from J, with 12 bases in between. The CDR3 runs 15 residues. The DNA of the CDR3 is TGTGCCAGCAGTTTGGCTAGCGTGAGCTCCTACGAGCAGTACTTC. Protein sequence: CASSLASVSSYEQYF. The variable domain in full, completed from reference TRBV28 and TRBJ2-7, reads DVKVTQSSRYLVKRTGEKVFLECVQDMDHENMFWYRQDPGLGLRLIYFSYDVKMKEKGDIPEGYSVSREKKERFSLILESASTNQTSMYLCASSLASVSSYEQYFGPGTRLTVT.

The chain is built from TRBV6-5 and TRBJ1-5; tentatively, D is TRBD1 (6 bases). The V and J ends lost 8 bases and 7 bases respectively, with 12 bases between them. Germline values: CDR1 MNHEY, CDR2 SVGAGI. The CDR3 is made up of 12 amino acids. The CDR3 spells CASRDNGQPQHF. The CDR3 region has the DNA TGTGCCAGCCGGGACAACGGCCAGCCCCAGCATTTT.

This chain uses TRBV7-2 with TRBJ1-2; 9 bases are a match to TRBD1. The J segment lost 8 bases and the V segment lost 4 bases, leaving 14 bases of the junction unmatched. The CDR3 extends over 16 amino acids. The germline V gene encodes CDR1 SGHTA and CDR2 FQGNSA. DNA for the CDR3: TGTGCCAGCAGCTCCGGAACCGGGACAGGGACCGGGGGCTACACCTTC. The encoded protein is CASSSGTGTGTGGYTF.

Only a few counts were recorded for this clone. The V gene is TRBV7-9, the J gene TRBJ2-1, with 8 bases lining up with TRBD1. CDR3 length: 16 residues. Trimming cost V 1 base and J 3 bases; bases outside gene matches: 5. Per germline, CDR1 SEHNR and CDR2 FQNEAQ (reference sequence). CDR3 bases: TGTGCCAGCAGCTTAGGCTCACAGGGGGTCTACAATGAGCAGTTCTTC. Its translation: CASSLGSQGVYNEQFF.

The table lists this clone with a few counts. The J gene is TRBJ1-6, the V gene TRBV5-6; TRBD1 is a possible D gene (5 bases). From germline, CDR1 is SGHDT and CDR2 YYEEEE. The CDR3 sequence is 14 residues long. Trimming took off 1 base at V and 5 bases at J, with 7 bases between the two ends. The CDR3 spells CASSLSGHNSPLHF. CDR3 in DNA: TGTGCCAGCAGCTTGTCAGGGCATAATTCACCCCTCCACTTT.

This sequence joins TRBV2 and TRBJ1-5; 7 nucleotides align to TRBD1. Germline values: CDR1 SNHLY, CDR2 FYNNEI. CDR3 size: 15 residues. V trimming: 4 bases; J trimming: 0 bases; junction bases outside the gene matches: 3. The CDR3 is CASSAGTVSNQPQHF. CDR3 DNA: TGTGCCAGCAGTGCCGGGACAGTTAGCAATCAGCCCCAGCATTTT.

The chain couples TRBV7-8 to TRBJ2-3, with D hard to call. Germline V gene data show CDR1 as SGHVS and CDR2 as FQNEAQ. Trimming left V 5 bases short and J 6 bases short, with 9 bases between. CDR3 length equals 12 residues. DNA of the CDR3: TGTGCCAGCAGCATTTCCCGGGATACGCAGTATTTT. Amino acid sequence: CASSISRDTQYF.

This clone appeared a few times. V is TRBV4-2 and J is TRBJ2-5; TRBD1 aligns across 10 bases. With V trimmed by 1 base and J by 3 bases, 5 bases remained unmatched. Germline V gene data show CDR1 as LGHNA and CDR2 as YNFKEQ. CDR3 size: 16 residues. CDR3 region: CASSQGGTGVEETQYF. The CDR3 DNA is TGTGCCAGCAGCCAAGGAGGGACAGGGGTGGAAGAGACCCAGTACTTC.

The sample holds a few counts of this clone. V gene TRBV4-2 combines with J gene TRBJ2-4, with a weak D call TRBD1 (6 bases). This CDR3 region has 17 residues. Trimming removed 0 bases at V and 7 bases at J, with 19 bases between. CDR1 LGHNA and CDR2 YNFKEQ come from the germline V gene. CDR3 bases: TGTGCCAGCAGCCAAGATTCGGCAGGGGCCCCGGGGAACATTCAGTACTTC. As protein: CASSQDSAGAPGNIQYF.

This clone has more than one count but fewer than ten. The CDR3 sequence: CASSFRLDHEQFF. The CDR3 nucleotides are TGCGCCAGCAGCTTCCGGCTAGACCATGAGCAGTTCTTC. The V call is TRBV5-1, the J call TRBJ2-1, with no clear D. V was clipped by 2 bases and J by 8 bases, with 11 bases between them. The CDR3 runs 13 residues. Germline V gene sequence: CDR1 SGHRS, CDR2 YFSETQ.

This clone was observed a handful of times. The CDR3 DNA is TGTGCCAGCAGGGGGGGGAGCAGGGCCCTCCACGAGCAGTACTTC. It codes for CASRGGSRALHEQYF. This rearrangement joins TRBV28 to TRBJ2-7; 7 nucleotides match TRBD2. From germline, CDR1 is MDHEN and CDR2 SYDVKM. The junction had 13 bases not matched to a gene; V was cut back by 6 bases and J by 5 bases. There are 15 residues in the CDR3.